The 22 T cell receptor beta chains given below trace back to one sample, sequenced in a study of CD8+ T cells in alopecia areata. Reverse transcription of extracted RNA yielded cDNA, which provided the sequencing template. Produced via immunoSEQ multiplex PCR; TCRdb's table is partial and in-frame only. The data hold 60,000 to 90,000 clones, with approximately 70% observed a single time. Treatment meaning: oral pan-JAK inhibitor, 5-10 mg twice daily. Here the sequenced sample was CD8+ T cells sorted from blood, taken at week 24, from a patient treated with tofacitinib. All receptors come from a human donor with alopecia areata.

There are a few counts of this clone. The chain recombines TRBV30 with TRBJ2-1; 7 positions match TRBD2. The length of the CDR3 is 16 residues. J gave up 10 bases and V 8 bases, and 23 bases lay outside the gene matches. The germline V gene encodes CDR1 GTSNPN and CDR2 SVGIG (reference sequence). The CDR3 DNA sequence: TGTGCCCGGGGGGAAAAAAGCGGGCTCCCGGGGTGGGAGCAGTTCTTC. Translated, it gives CARGEKSGLPGWEQFF.

This chain uses TRBV14 with TRBJ2-5, with D perhaps matching TRBD1 (5 bases). This CDR3 is built from 16 residues. V was clipped by 6 bases and J by 6 bases, with 23 bases between them. CDR1 is SGHDN and CDR2 is FVKESK in the germline V gene. The CDR3 loop reads CASSLFPGQGVQTQYF. The CDR3 nucleotides are TGTGCCAGCAGTCTCTTCCCCGGCCAGGGCGTACAGACCCAGTACTTC.

This chain links TRBV14 with TRBJ2-7; TRBD1 matches at 9 bases. This CDR3 is 15 amino acids long. Germline V lookup: CDR1 SGHDN, CDR2 FVKESK. The V segment lost 3 bases and the J segment 2 bases; nucleotides outside the gene matches: 5. The CDR3 protein is CASSQGTGSPYEQYF. In DNA form, the CDR3 reads TGTGCCAGCAGCCAGGGGACAGGGTCCCCCTACGAGCAGTACTTC.

This clone was counted a few times. The rearrangement links TRBV10-3 to TRBJ2-3; D remains unclear. CDR1 and CDR2 from the germline V gene are ENHRY and SYGVKD. The CDR3 has 13 residues. V was shortened by 3 bases and J by 0 bases, with 4 bases between the two germline ends. The CDR3 region is CAISDGSTDTQYF. The CDR3 DNA is TGTGCCATCAGTGACGGGAGCACAGATACGCAGTATTTT.

The V and J genes are TRBV7-3 and TRBJ2-5; 11 bases align to TRBD2. The CDR3 length is 16 residues. Germline lookup yields CDR1 SGHTA and CDR2 FQGTGA. The junction had 9 bases not matched to a gene; V was cut back by 4 bases and J by 5 bases. CDR3 DNA sequence: TGTGCCAGCAGCTGGTGGACTAGCGGGCCAAAGGAGACCCAGTACTTC. This sequence encodes CASSWWTSGPKETQYF. The full variable domain, rest sourced from reference TRBV7-3 and TRBJ2-5, is GAGVSQTPSNKVTEKGKYVELRCDPISGHTALYWYRQSLGQGPEFLIYFQGTGAADDSGLPNDRFFAVRPEGSVSTLKIQRTERGDSAVYLCASSWWTSGPKETQYFGPGTRLLVL.

The chain couples TRBV11-1 to TRBJ2-3; D unresolved. The CDR3 totals 11 residues. From germline, CDR1 is SGHAT and CDR2 FQDESV (reference sequence). Trimming took off 10 bases at V and 6 bases at J, with 11 bases between the two ends. This chain's CDR3 is CATSKGDTQYF. CDR3 sequence (DNA): TGTGCCACCTCTAAAGGGGATACGCAGTATTTT.

This clone was observed a single time. The gene calls are TRBV19 and TRBJ1-5; D unresolved. The CDR3 runs to 14 residues. With 4 bases removed from V and 0 bases from J, the gap between germline ends came to 7 bases. Germline-derived CDR1 and CDR2 are LNHDA and SQIVND (reference sequence). The CDR3 DNA follows: TGTGCCAGTAGTAACCAGGATAGCAATCAGCCCCAGCATTTT. Residues: CASSNQDSNQPQHF.

The rearrangement uses TRBV29-1 and TRBJ2-7; 12 nucleotides match TRBD2. CDR3 size: 17 residues. CDR1 is SQVTM and CDR2 is ANQGSEA in the germline V gene. V lost 0 bases, J lost 4 bases, and 10 bases stayed unmatched. The CDR3 spells CSVEDRASGRAEYEQYF. The CDR3 DNA sequence: TGCAGCGTTGAAGATCGGGCTAGCGGGAGGGCCGAGTACGAGCAGTACTTC.

Note on this clone: Other DNA sequences in this specimen translate into the identical CDR3. The chain employs TRBV5-1 and TRBJ1-1; D remains unclear. V lost 0 bases and J 2 bases, leaving 5 bases between the germline ends. The length of the CDR3 is 13 residues. Germline CDR1 reads SGHRS; CDR2 reads YFSETQ. Written as DNA, the CDR3 is TGCGCCAGCAGCTTGGGTGGAAACACTGAAGCTTTCTTT. Translation: CASSLGGNTEAFF.

This clone turned up a few times. The chain is built from TRBV9 and TRBJ1-2, with 9 bases that match TRBD1. The junction had 7 bases not matched to a gene; V was cut back by 3 bases and J by 4 bases. The germline gives CDR1 SGDLS, CDR2 YYNGEE. This CDR3 is 15 amino acids long. This chain's CDR3 is CASSGPLGQGYGYTF. In DNA, the CDR3 is TGTGCCAGCAGCGGGCCCTTGGGACAGGGCTATGGCTACACCTTC.

This clone was found once. The rearrangement uses TRBV7-4 and TRBJ2-7; a possible D gene is TRBD1 (5 bases). This CDR3 region has 20 residues. Per germline, CDR1 SGHVT and CDR2 SQSDAQ. The V and J ends lost 3 bases and 7 bases respectively, with 34 bases between them. CDR3 nucleotides: TGTGCCAGCAGCTTTCCTAAGACAGAACCCCTGTCCTGGCTACGCGATGAGCAGTACTTC. Its translation is CASSFPKTEPLSWLRDEQYF.

The chain recombines TRBV18 with TRBJ2-7; D uncertain. The V gene's germline CDR1 is KGHSH and CDR2 LQKENI. The germline V and J ends were trimmed by 4 bases and 3 bases, with 7 bases remaining between them. This CDR3 spans 12 amino acids. The CDR3 here is CASSHELYEQYF. CDR3 DNA: TGTGCCAGCTCACATGAACTCTACGAGCAGTACTTC.

This clone was detected only a few times. The rearrangement joins TRBV14 to TRBJ2-7, with unresolved D. This CDR3 spans 11 amino acids. CDR1 is SGHDN and CDR2 is FVKESK in the germline V gene. Trimming cost V 5 bases and J 0 bases, with 2 bases left between them. The CDR3, as DNA: TGTGCCAGCAGCAACTCCTACGAGCAGTACTTC. Translating it yields CASSNSYEQYF.

In its sample, this clone was seen a few times. The chain links TRBV28 to TRBJ1-4; perhaps TRBD1 as D (6 bases). Between the trimmed V and J ends, which lost 4 bases and 0 bases, there was a span of 15 bases. The CDR3 runs to 17 residues. Germline CDR1 is MDHEN and CDR2 is SYDVKM. The CDR3 protein is CASSSNHKGATNEKLFF. The CDR3 region has the DNA TGTGCCAGCAGTTCTAATCATAAGGGGGCAACTAATGAAAAACTGTTTTTT.

This clone has only a few counts. The chain employs TRBV7-7 and TRBJ2-7; D may correspond to TRBD1 or TRBD2 (5 bases each). The CDR3 totals 13 residues. V was cut by 4 bases and J by 1 base, with 8 bases left in between. Looked up from germline, CDR1 is SSHAT and CDR2 is FNYEAQ (reference sequence). CDR3: CASSSGPSYEQYF. CDR3 nucleotides: TGTGCCAGCAGCTCGGGACCTTCCTACGAGCAGTACTTC.

The genes are TRBV18 and TRBJ2-1; 10 bases line up with TRBD2. CDR1 KGHSH and CDR2 LQKENI come from the germline V gene. This CDR3 comprises 15 residues. Trimming at V came to 3 bases and at J to 9 bases, leaving 8 bases not matched to a gene. CDR3 nucleotides: TGTGCCAGCTCACCGCAGCGGGAGGGCTGGCCTGAGCAGTTCTTC. Residues: CASSPQREGWPEQFF.

The CDR3 reads CSVSLGLAGQETQYF. DNA of the CDR3: TGCAGCGTTTCGTTGGGACTAGCGGGACAAGAGACCCAGTACTTC. The chain couples TRBV29-1 to TRBJ2-5; TRBD2 matches 13 bases. V dropped 5 bases and J dropped 2; count of bases not matched to a gene: 5. The CDR3 is 15 amino acids. CDR1 SQVTM and CDR2 ANQGSEA come from the germline V gene.

The V and J genes are TRBV29-1 and TRBJ1-1; D possibly corresponds to TRBD1 (5 bases). CDR1 and CDR2 (germline): SQVTM, ANQGSEA. The CDR3 loop spans 13 amino acids. Trimming pared 4 bases from V and 3 bases from J, leaving 12 bases between. CDR3 nucleotide sequence: TGCAGCGTTGTGGTTGTGGGGGACACTGAAGCTTTCTTT. Translating it yields CSVVVVGDTEAFF. The full variable domain, its missing parts supplied by reference TRBV29-1 and TRBJ1-1, is SAVISQKPSRDICQRGTSLTIQCQVDSQVTMMFWYRQQPGQSLTLIATANQGSEATYESGFVIDKFPISRPNLTFSTLTVSNMSPEDSSIYLCSVVVVGDTEAFFGQGTRLTVV.

The V gene is TRBV27, the J gene TRBJ1-5, with unresolved D. With 3 bases removed from V and 7 bases from J, the gap between germline ends came to 13 bases. Per the germline V gene, CDR1 is MNHEY and CDR2 is SMNVEV (reference sequence). This CDR3 comprises 14 residues. For the CDR3, the DNA is TGTGCCAGCAGTTTGTCCGCCTCTGGGCAGCCCCAGCATTTT. Its protein product is CASSLSASGQPQHF.

The chain combines TRBV5-6 with TRBJ1-1, with 7 bases aligning to TRBD1. The length of the CDR3 is 12 residues. V was pared by 2 bases and J by 7 bases, with 2 bases of the junction left unmatched. CDR1 and CDR2 (germline): SGHDT, YYEEEE. DNA for the CDR3: TGTGCCAGCAGCTTAGACAGGGTTGAAGCTTTCTTT. It translates to CASSLDRVEAFF.

The rearrangement joins TRBV7-9 to TRBJ2-6, with D possibly TRBD1 on 6 matching bases. V lost 5 bases and J 15 bases, leaving 23 bases between the germline ends. The CDR3 length is 15 residues. Germline V lookup: CDR1 SEHNR, CDR2 FQNEAQ (reference sequence). The CDR3 here is CASSPRQGKRSDLTF. CDR3 coding DNA: TGTGCCAGCAGCCCCCGCCAGGGGAAAAGGTCTGACCTGACTTTC.

As to this clone: This same CDR3 is encoded by further DNA sequences in the sample. The chain is built from TRBV7-9 and TRBJ2-7; 9 bases map to TRBD1. Losses at the gene ends were 5 bases for V and 7 bases for J; bases not matched to a gene: 6. The CDR3 sequence is 13 residues long. Germline CDR1 reads SEHNR; CDR2 reads FQNEAQ (reference sequence). CDR3 residues: CASSPGTGYEQYF. CDR3 nucleotide sequence: TGTGCCAGCAGCCCCGGGACAGGGTATGAGCAGTACTTC.